This T cell receptor beta chain was recorded in a study of shared clonotypes between healthy human individuals. The study, taken as a whole, reports: In having few donors, the study represented limited genetic and exposure-history diversity. Naive subsets, compared against memory subsets, generally had larger estimated richness values.

This was a deep-level run. TCRdb's table, derived via immunoSEQ multiplex PCR, lists solely in-frame clones and lacks some. The sample records about 1,900,000 clones, about 95% being singletons. On this clone: The target antigen is unknown. Other nucleotide sequences in the sample specify the same CDR3.

CD45RO-negative, CCR7-selected cells formed the naive CD8 fraction, which excluded terminally differentiated effector memory CD45RA+ cells. Donors, without exception, were Caucasian adults residing in Nashville, Tennessee. The CDR3 runs to 15 residues. Germline V lookup: CDR1 SGDLS, CDR2 YYNGEE. V lost 0 bases to trimming and J lost 3 bases; unmatched junction nucleotides: 6. The sample consisted of naive CD8+ T cells sorted from blood. The origin of this receptor is a man aged 18 to 29 in good health. The V and J genes are TRBV9 and TRBJ2-7; 7 nucleotides line up with TRBD1. CDR3 sequence reads: CASSVGQGLSYEQYF. CDR3 nucleotide sequence: TGTGCCAGCAGCGTAGGACAGGGCCTCAGCTACGAGCAGTACTTC. The variable domain in full, completed from reference TRBV9 and TRBJ2-7, reads DSGVTQTPKHLITATGQRVTLRCSPRSGDLSVYWYQQSLDQGLQFLIQYYNGEERAKGNILERFSAQQFPDLHSELNLSSLELGDSALYFCASSVGQGLSYEQYFGPGTRLTVT.